This entry describes one TCR beta chain. These data belong to a study of blood T cell repertoires in COVID-19. Study context: The United States, Italy and Spain supplied acute and convalescent COVID-19 samples.

Germline V lookup: CDR1 SGHDT, CDR2 YYEEEE. Trimming took 1 base from V and 1 from J; bases not matched to a gene: 8. This CDR3 is 16 amino acids long. Seattle enrolled patients during active infection and tracked them longitudinally. Under the authors' procedure: Researchers report that nucleated cell counts were estimated from reference gene primer amplification. This table comes from immunoSEQ multiplex PCR, and its TCRdb copy is limited to in-frame clones, with some not included. The V and J calls and clone size were taken over from that table, and D and trimming were inferred from the DNA. The sample lists fewer than 450,000 clones; 88% were seen once.

The chain links TRBV5-6 to TRBJ2-7, with 7 bases matching TRBD2. This TCR was recovered from a woman in her 50s with COVID-19, enrolled during active disease. Sequencing was performed on peripheral blood. CDR3 residues: CASSLRSGRDSYEQYF. The CDR3 bases are TGTGCCAGCAGCTTGAGGTCGGGGAGGGATTCCTACGAGCAGTACTTC.